This T cell receptor beta chain was found in a study of shared clonotypes between healthy human individuals. Generated by immunoSEQ multiplex PCR, the TCRdb table keeps only in-frame clones and is missing some. The data show roughly 96,000 clones, roughly 50% seen once. Germline CDR1 is SGHRS and CDR2 is YFSETQ. The CDR3 runs 16 residues. Trimming took 0 bases from V and 1 from J; bases not matched to a gene: 5. A few counts support this clone. The same CDR3 can be traced to other DNA sequences in this sample. This clonotype originated in a woman between 40 and 55 years old in good health. Some clones in this sample may be carry-over from other donors' samples. The specimen sequenced was PBMCs. The rearrangement joins TRBV5-1 to TRBJ2-5, with 8 positions matching TRBD1. Here the CDR3 DNA reads TGCGCCAGCAGCTTGGGGGGACAGGCGTCCCAAGAGACCCAGTACTTC. Residues: CASSLGGQASQETQYF.